This note documents a single TCR beta chain sequence. Its antigen is unidentified. The data stem from a study of T-cell memory formation after mild COVID-19. As for the study in general: Clustering of TCRs was largely donor specific.

Study conclusions and caveats: Certain responding clones were present in pre-infection memory, suggesting participation of cross-reactive memory.

V dropped 1 base and J dropped 3 bases, with 9 bases sitting between them. This CDR3 spans 13 amino acids. Germline V gene sequence: CDR1 DFQATT, CDR2 SNEGSKA (reference sequence). Using its own MiXCR run on the 5' RACE reads, TCRdb lists one record per CDR3 protein. The sample consists of around 300,000 distinct CDR3 sequences, approximately 19% of them appearing once. This TCR was sampled from a man between 18 and 29 years old who had mild COVID-19 (a few samples of this study predate the infection). Cell type and time point are not known. The sequenced material came from PBMCs or a T cell subset sorted from them (not recorded which). The chain carries TRBV20-1 and TRBJ2-5; TRBD1 might be the D (6 bases). The CDR3: CSARGDNKETQYF. The DNA for the CDR3 is TGCAGTGCTAGAGGGGACAACAAAGAGACCCAGTACTTC.